This T cell receptor (beta chain) is from a study of Ad26.COV2.S vaccination and SARS-CoV-2 variants. Study in general: Ad26.COV2.S arm of COV1001 included the donor. Ad26.COV2.S was injected intramuscularly once or twice, 56 days apart. General study results and limits: Reported post-vaccination CD8+ and CD4+ T cell responses to spike showed substantial breadth. Similar non-spike TCR breadth was seen in vaccine and placebo recipients.

Remarks on this clone: Its antigen is undetermined. Other DNA sequences in the same sample also yield this CDR3.

Treatment reported: 15 to 20 received Ad26.COV2.S at low or high dose, single or two shots; 5 received placebo; per-sample allocation not given. Sampling happened 63 days after the first vaccine or placebo injection. Libraries were prepared by immunoSEQ multiplex PCR; TCRdb keeps only in-frame clonotypes and omits some of them. Among a few hundred thousand clones, 88% were seen once, and the ten largest hold about 3.6%. This TCR came from a person aged 18-65 years who received the Ad26.COV2.S COVID-19 vaccine or a placebo. Sequencing was performed on peripheral blood, taken in a trial of Ad26.COV2.S vaccine versus placebo.

Here the CDR3 reads CASSFSATGEQFF. The CDR3 region has the DNA TGTGCCAGCAGTTTTAGCGCCACGGGTGAGCAGTTCTTC. This chain uses TRBV7-2 with TRBJ2-1; the D gene is possibly TRBD2 (5 bases). Trimming removed 6 bases at V and 9 bases at J, with 15 bases between. This CDR3 spans 13 amino acids. Germline CDR1 and CDR2: SGHTA and FQGNSA. The full variable domain, with the rest looked up from reference TRBV7-2 and TRBJ2-1, is GAGVSQSPSNKVTEKGKDVELRCDPISGHTALYWYRQSLGQGLEFLIYFQGNSAPDKSGLPSDRFSAERTGGSVSTLTIQRTQQEDSAVYLCASSFSATGEQFFGPGTRLTVL.